Below are 21 T cell receptor beta chains sequenced from a single sample in a study of blood T cell repertoires in COVID-19. Measured with immunoSEQ multiplex PCR; TCRdb has only the in-frame clones, and not every one. Of 55,000 to 75,000 clones detected, 81% appear once; the ten largest clones hold around 16%. Sequencing was done on a sample of peripheral blood. The source of these receptors is an elderly man with acute or convalescent COVID-19.

The chain recombines TRBV30 with TRBJ1-2; the D gene is possibly TRBD1 (6 bases). Trimming stripped 3 bases from V and 0 bases from J, with 23 bases between. The germline V gene encodes CDR1 GTSNPN and CDR2 SVGIG (reference sequence). The CDR3 is 18 amino acids. CDR3 bases: TGTGCCTGGAGCGCCGATCCCGGGACACCACTCACTAACTATGGCTACACCTTC. Protein product: CAWSADPGTPLTNYGYTF. Drawing the rest from reference TRBV30 and TRBJ1-2, the complete variable domain is SQTIHQWPATLVQPVGSPLSLECTVEGTSNPNLYWYRQAAGRGLQLLFYSVGIGQISSEVPQNLSASRPQDRQFILSSKKLLLSDSGFYLCAWSADPGTPLTNYGYTFGSGTRLTVV.

The chain recombines TRBV3-1 (or the pseudogene TRBV3-2) with TRBJ2-7, with a possible D match to TRBD1 (6 bases). V was clipped by 1 base and J by 0 bases, with 13 bases between them. Germline V lookup: CDR1 LGHDT, CDR2 YNNKEL (reference sequence). The CDR3 runs 16 residues. The CDR3 coding sequence is TGTGCCAGCAGCCAAGGTATCCGACAGGTCTCCTACGAGCAGTACTTC. It codes for CASSQGIRQVSYEQYF.

This chain links TRBV6-2 or TRBV6-3 with TRBJ2-3; TRBD1 might be the D (6 bases). V lost 2 bases to trimming and J lost 14 bases, with 11 bases between them. The CDR3 covers 11 residues. In germline, CDR1 is MNHEY, CDR2 SVGEGT. This CDR3 reads CASSYMQGLYF. The DNA for the CDR3 is TGTGCCAGCAGTTACATGCAGGGGTTGTATTTT.

The chain employs TRBV9 and TRBJ2-1, with 7 bases matching TRBD2. The V gene end was trimmed by 0 bases and the J gene end by 3 bases; junction bases not matched to a gene: 3. CDR1 and CDR2 from the germline V gene are SGDLS and YYNGEE. There are 15 residues in the CDR3. CDR3 DNA: TGTGCCAGCAGCGTAGATGCGGGGGTCTACAATGAGCAGTTCTTC. Its protein product is CASSVDAGVYNEQFF.

The chain recombines TRBV30 with TRBJ2-4; 7 bases align to TRBD1. This CDR3 has 13 amino acids. Per the germline V gene, CDR1 is GTSNPN and CDR2 is SVGIG (reference sequence). Germline trimming cut 3 bases from V and 5 bases from J; bases unmatched to any gene: 4. The CDR3 protein is CAWSDDRENIQYF. The CDR3, as DNA: TGTGCCTGGAGCGACGACAGGGAAAACATTCAGTACTTC.

The chain links TRBV19 to TRBJ2-6; possibly TRBD2 for D (5 bases). V shed 6 bases and J shed 0 bases, with 9 bases lying between them. Germline V gene data show CDR1 as LNHDA and CDR2 as SQIVND (reference sequence). This CDR3 spans 15 amino acids. The CDR3 loop reads CASRRESSGANVLTF. The CDR3 nucleotides read TGTGCCAGTAGGAGGGAGAGCTCTGGGGCCAACGTCCTGACTTTC.

The chain links TRBV5-6 to TRBJ2-7, with D perhaps matching TRBD1 (5 bases). CDR3 length equals 13 residues. V was trimmed by 4 bases and J by 1 base, leaving 9 bases between them. Per germline, CDR1 SGHDT and CDR2 YYEEEE. The CDR3 loop reads CASSLTGSYEQYF. CDR3 bases: TGTGCCAGCAGCCTTACAGGATCCTACGAGCAGTACTTC.

The chain's CDR3 is CASSRLGLTTEKTQYF. CDR3 sequence (DNA): TGTGCCAGCAGCCGCTTGGGGCTTACCACCGAGAAGACCCAGTACTTC. The chain employs TRBV27 and TRBJ2-5, with D maybe TRBD1 (5 bases). Germline V lookup: CDR1 MNHEY, CDR2 SMNVEV (reference sequence). The CDR3 contains 16 residues. The germline V and J ends were trimmed by 6 bases and 6 bases, with 23 bases remaining between them.

A few counts support this clone. The CDR3 DNA sequence: TGCGCCAGCAGCTTCCAGGGGGAAATGATGGATGGCTACACCTTC. Translated: CASSFQGEMMDGYTF. The V call is TRBV5-1, the J call TRBJ1-2, with 7 bases matching TRBD1. Germline V gene data show CDR1 as SGHRS and CDR2 as YFSETQ. V gave up 2 bases and J gave up 6 bases; unmatched junction bases: 10. The length of the CDR3 is 15 residues.

The V call is TRBV7-9, the J call TRBJ2-3; 7 positions match TRBD2. Unmatched junction bases numbered 6, after V lost 8 bases and J lost 7 bases. The V gene's germline CDR1 is SEHNR and CDR2 FQNEAQ (reference sequence). This CDR3 is built from 12 residues. CDR3 DNA: TGTGCCAGCGCCGGGGAGGGCTATACGCAGTATTTT. Its protein is CASAGEGYTQYF. Full variable domain (rest looked up from reference TRBV7-9 and TRBJ2-3): DTGVSQNPRHKITKRGQNVTFRCDPISEHNRLYWYRQTLGQGPEFLTYFQNEAQLEKSRLLSDRFSAERPKGSFSTLEIQRTEQGDSAMYLCASAGEGYTQYFGPGTRLTVL.

This clone was picked up a small number of times. This chain joins TRBV5-6 and TRBJ2-3; TRBD2 agrees at 7 bases. This CDR3 is 15 amino acids long. Germline V CDR1 and CDR2: SGHDT, YYEEEE. Trimming removed 9 bases from V and 2 bases from J; junction bases left unmatched: 12. The CDR3 region has the DNA TGTGCCACCCGGGACTATCACACCCCCACAGATACGCAGTATTTT. Amino acids: CATRDYHTPTDTQYF.

The genes are TRBV7-2 and TRBJ2-2; tentative D call: TRBD2 (5 bases). The V gene's germline CDR1 is SGHTA and CDR2 FQGNSA. CDR3 size: 16 residues. Trimming stripped 5 bases from V and 4 bases from J, with 17 bases between. The DNA of the CDR3 is TGTGCCAGCAGCCCATACTTCGGGATTACCACCGGGGAGCTGTTTTTT. It yields the protein CASSPYFGITTGELFF.

This chain joins TRBV7-8 and TRBJ2-1; 13 nucleotides match TRBD2. The germline gives CDR1 SGHVS, CDR2 FQNEAQ. V lost 1 base and J lost 0; bases outside the gene matches: 3. This CDR3 spans 18 amino acids. The CDR3 DNA reads as TGTGCCAGCAGCTTAGGACTAGCGGGGGGTAGCTCCTACAATGAGCAGTTCTTC. This codes for CASSLGLAGGSSYNEQFF.

V usage is TRBV4-2 and J usage is TRBJ1-2; maybe TRBD1 (5 bases). The germline gives CDR1 LGHNA, CDR2 YNFKEQ. The CDR3 totals 14 residues. Trimming stripped 0 bases from V and 4 bases from J, with 9 bases between. CDR3 bases: TGTGCCAGCAGCCAAGAGCAGGGCTCCTATGGCTACACCTTC. It is translated as CASSQEQGSYGYTF.

The chain carries TRBV4-1 and TRBJ2-3; TRBD1 matches at 8 bases. Germline-derived CDR1 and CDR2 are MGHRA and YSYEKL. The CDR3 sequence is 15 residues long. V shed 3 bases, J shed 3 bases, and the junction held 5 bases outside the gene matches. The DNA of the CDR3 is TGCGCCAGCAGCCAGAGTGACAGGGGTACAGATACGCAGTATTTT. This encodes CASSQSDRGTDTQYF.

The chain employs TRBV7-9 and TRBJ1-1; TRBD1 matches at 8 bases. The length of the CDR3 is 14 residues. CDR1 SEHNR and CDR2 FQNEAQ come from the germline V gene (reference sequence). Trimming cost V 7 bases and J 4 bases; bases outside gene matches: 8. CDR3 DNA sequence: TGTGCCAGCACCAAGACAGGGGAGAGCACTGAAGCTTTCTTT. This codes for CASTKTGESTEAFF.

The genes are TRBV7-9 and TRBJ1-1; 8 bases fit TRBD1. Germline V CDR1 and CDR2: SEHNR, FQNEAQ (reference sequence). The CDR3 loop spans 13 amino acids. V was clipped by 6 bases and J by 4 bases; unmatched bases: 4. The CDR3 protein is CASRDRESTEAFF. The CDR3 DNA reads TGTGCCAGCAGGGACAGGGAGTCCACTGAAGCTTTCTTT.

The chain couples TRBV2 to TRBJ1-1; TRBD1 might be the D (6 bases). The CDR3 runs to 16 residues. Trimming took off 1 base at V and 2 bases at J, with 14 bases between the two ends. CDR1 and CDR2 from the germline V gene are SNHLY and FYNNEI. The CDR3 protein is CASSEEGGGFNTEAFF. CDR3 DNA: TGTGCCAGCAGTGAAGAAGGGGGGGGCTTCAACACTGAAGCTTTCTTT.

This chain links TRBV7-3 with TRBJ2-5, with a tentative D call TRBD2 (7 bases). The CDR3 loop spans 15 amino acids. Trimming took off 5 bases at V and 2 bases at J, with 15 bases between the two ends. Per the germline V gene, CDR1 is SGHTA and CDR2 is FQGTGA. CDR3 sequence (DNA): TGTGCCAGCAGCCAACAGGGAGGGGGGCAAGAGACCCAGTACTTC. Protein: CASSQQGGGQETQYF. Variable domain in full (rest from reference TRBV7-3 and TRBJ2-5): GAGVSQTPSNKVTEKGKYVELRCDPISGHTALYWYRQSLGQGPEFLIYFQGTGAADDSGLPNDRFFAVRPEGSVSTLKIQRTERGDSAVYLCASSQQGGGQETQYFGPGTRLLVL.

This chain links TRBV10-3 with TRBJ1-2; D remains ambiguous. Germline CDR1 and CDR2: ENHRY and SYGVKD. Trimming removed 0 bases at V and 7 bases at J, with 6 bases between. This CDR3 contains 12 residues. As DNA, the CDR3 is TGTGCCATCAGTGAGTCGAGGTCTGGCTACACCTTC. Translated, it gives CAISESRSGYTF.

The sample holds a few counts of this clone. The chain uses TRBV5-6 and TRBJ2-7, with TRBD2 matching 11 bases. CDR1 and CDR2 (germline): SGHDT, YYEEEE. Trimming removed 6 bases from V and 6 bases from J; junction bases left unmatched: 8. There are 14 residues in the CDR3. The CDR3, as DNA: TGTGCCAGCAAAAGGTTTAGCGGGGGGGCCGAGCAGTACTTC. This encodes CASKRFSGGAEQYF.